This T cell receptor (beta chain) was profiled in a study of cytomegalovirus exposure and HLA in healthy donors. General study findings and limits: A later analysis reportedly found fewer N-insertions in an Asian-associated ancestry cluster than the approximately 670-donor mean. In a later analysis, a missense DCLRE1C variant was linked to TCR beta V- and J-gene trimming.

PCR used 60 Vbeta primers and 13 Jbeta primers. Libraries were prepared by immunoSEQ multiplex PCR; TCRdb keeps only in-frame clonotypes and omits some of them. This table has 200,000 or so clones, 70% to 85% appearing once. Concerning this clone itself: Its antigen is not known.

This receptor was identified in a girl aged 2 to 9 in good health and CMV-seronegative. The sample was PBMCs.

The CDR3 DNA reads as TGTGCCAGCAGGGCAGGGCAGGGCACTGAAGCTTTCTTT. This codes for CASRAGQGTEAFF. The rearrangement joins TRBV6-4 to TRBJ1-1, with D possibly TRBD1 on 5 matching bases. Germline CDR1 is MRHNA and CDR2 is SNTAGT. The germline V and J ends were trimmed by 6 bases and 4 bases, with 12 bases remaining between them. The CDR3 is 13 residues long.